This T cell receptor (beta chain) stems from a study of cytomegalovirus exposure and HLA in healthy donors. Study-wide background: The study placed 80% to 85% of its 398 genotyped donors in the Caucasian-associated ancestry cluster.

With respect to this clone: What it binds is unknown.

Regarding donors, all were healthy bone marrow donors. Overall study results and limits: Confirmation was obtained in vitro that a few CMV-associated chains are specific for CMV antigens. Using the classifier, cytomegalovirus status was reportedly diagnosed with high specificity and sensitivity.

PCR used 60 Vbeta primers and 13 Jbeta primers. The protocol was immunoSEQ multiplex PCR, while the TCRdb copy is restricted to in-frame clones and leaves out a portion. The sample lists fewer than 300,000 clones, roughly 89% occurring once. Sequences were obtained from PBMCs. The origin of this receptor is a man aged 35-49 years in good health and CMV-seropositive.

CDR3 loop: CASSPRTGMGEQYF. Written as DNA, the CDR3 is TGTGCCAGCAGCCCTCGGACAGGGATGGGGGAGCAGTACTTC. The J gene is TRBJ2-7, the V gene TRBV9, with 8 nucleotides matching TRBD1. The CDR3 contains 14 residues. Germline assignment: CDR1 SGDLS and CDR2 YYNGEE. J lost 7 bases, V lost 4 bases, and 10 bases had no gene match.